Shown below are 5 T cell receptor beta chains from a single sample sequenced in a study of blood T cell repertoires in COVID-19. Some clones are missing from TCRdb's copy, which holds only in-frame ones; the method was immunoSEQ multiplex PCR. The top ten clones hold approximately 6% of a sample with some 200,000 clones, under 90% of them seen once. Sequencing was done on a sample of peripheral blood. Source of these receptors: a man at least 80 years old with acute or convalescent COVID-19.

This chain joins TRBV7-9 and TRBJ1-2; 8 bases agree with TRBD1. The CDR3 is 14 residues long. V lost 6 bases to trimming and J lost 8 bases; unmatched junction nucleotides: 11. Germline V gene data show CDR1 as SEHNR and CDR2 as FQNEAQ (reference sequence). CDR3 DNA: TGTGCCAGCAGTGGTGGACAGGGCTTTGGGGGCTACACCTTC. Translated, it gives CASSGGQGFGGYTF.

The J gene is TRBJ2-1, the V gene TRBV6-6; TRBD2 agrees at 8 bases. Germline trimming cut 0 bases from V and 8 bases from J; bases unmatched to any gene: 3. The CDR3 is 14 amino acids. CDR1 and CDR2 (germline): MNHNY, SVGAGI (reference sequence). The CDR3 sequence is CASSYSTGGHEQFF. For the CDR3, the DNA is TGTGCCAGCAGTTACTCCACGGGAGGGCATGAGCAGTTCTTC.

The V call is TRBV7-9, the J call TRBJ1-3; unclear D gene. The CDR3 is 12 residues long. Trimming removed 8 bases at V and 1 base at J, with 6 bases between. From germline, CDR1 is SEHNR and CDR2 FQNEAQ (reference sequence). The CDR3 loop reads CASAGSGNTIYF. The CDR3 region has the DNA TGTGCCAGCGCCGGTTCTGGAAACACCATATATTTT.

The chain joins TRBV7-3 to TRBJ1-1; 7 bases align to TRBD1. CDR1 and CDR2 (germline): SGHTA, FQGTGA. CDR3 length: 14 residues. The V gene end was trimmed by 6 bases and the J gene end by 1 base; junction bases not matched to a gene: 5. CDR3 sequence (DNA): TGTGCCAGCAGTATGGGACAGACGAACACTGAAGCTTTCTTT. This codes for CASSMGQTNTEAFF.

This chain links TRBV3-1 (or the pseudogene TRBV3-2) with TRBJ1-4; 7 nucleotides match TRBD1. This CDR3 region has 12 residues. Germline assignment: CDR1 LGHDT and CDR2 YNNKEL (reference sequence). J was trimmed by 6 bases and V by 8 bases; bases with no gene match: 3. The CDR3 spells CASGTAYEKLFF. The CDR3 DNA sequence: TGTGCCAGCGGGACAGCTTATGAAAAACTGTTTTTT.